This TCR beta chain is from a study of Graves' ophthalmopathy and Graves' hyperthyroidism. Study findings and constraints: It was with approximately 70% sensitivity and about 73% specificity that the model predicted ophthalmopathy progression. Blood samples also showed most expanded thyroid clonotypes exceeding 0.001 frequency.

Amplification of the TCR beta CDR3 regions used RNA transcripts (as template). The workflow started with a first-round RT-PCR run with HTBI primers and then moved on to a second-round multiplex PCR. TCRdb reprocessed the multiplex PCR reads with MiXCR, giving one entry per CDR3 protein. This table has 600,000 to 950,000 distinct CDR3 sequences, approximately 40% appearing once. Note on this clonotype: No antigen is known for it.

This CDR3 contains 15 residues. The germline V and J ends were trimmed by 0 bases and 6 bases, with 12 bases remaining between them. In germline, CDR1 is DFQATT, CDR2 SNEGSKA (reference sequence). Additional autoimmune diseases, uncontrolled infections, pregnancy or lactation disqualified patients. PBMCs were obtained from 8 to 10 ml of fresh peripheral blood. The chain joins TRBV20-1 to TRBJ1-6; TRBD1 is a possible D gene (5 bases). The sequence was collected from an adult man with Graves' ophthalmopathy. Sequenced input: peripheral blood. CDR3 nucleotide sequence: TGCAGTGCTAGAGAGGTACAGGCCGTTAATTCACCCCTCCACTTT. It translates to CSAREVQAVNSPLHF.